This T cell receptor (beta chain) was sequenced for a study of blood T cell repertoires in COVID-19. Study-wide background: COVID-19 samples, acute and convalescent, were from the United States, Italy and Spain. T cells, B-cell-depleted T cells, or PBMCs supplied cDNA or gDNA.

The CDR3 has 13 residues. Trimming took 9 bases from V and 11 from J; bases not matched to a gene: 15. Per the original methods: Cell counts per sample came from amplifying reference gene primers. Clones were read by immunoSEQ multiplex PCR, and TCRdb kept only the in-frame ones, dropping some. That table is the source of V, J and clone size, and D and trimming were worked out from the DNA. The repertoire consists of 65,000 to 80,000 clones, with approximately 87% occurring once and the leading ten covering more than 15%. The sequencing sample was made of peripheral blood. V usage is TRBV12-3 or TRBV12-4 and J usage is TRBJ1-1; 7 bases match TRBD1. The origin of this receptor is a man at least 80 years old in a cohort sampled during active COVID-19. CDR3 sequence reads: CASSPDRSVGAFF. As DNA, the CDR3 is TGTGCCAGTTCCCCGGACAGGTCCGTTGGGGCTTTCTTT.